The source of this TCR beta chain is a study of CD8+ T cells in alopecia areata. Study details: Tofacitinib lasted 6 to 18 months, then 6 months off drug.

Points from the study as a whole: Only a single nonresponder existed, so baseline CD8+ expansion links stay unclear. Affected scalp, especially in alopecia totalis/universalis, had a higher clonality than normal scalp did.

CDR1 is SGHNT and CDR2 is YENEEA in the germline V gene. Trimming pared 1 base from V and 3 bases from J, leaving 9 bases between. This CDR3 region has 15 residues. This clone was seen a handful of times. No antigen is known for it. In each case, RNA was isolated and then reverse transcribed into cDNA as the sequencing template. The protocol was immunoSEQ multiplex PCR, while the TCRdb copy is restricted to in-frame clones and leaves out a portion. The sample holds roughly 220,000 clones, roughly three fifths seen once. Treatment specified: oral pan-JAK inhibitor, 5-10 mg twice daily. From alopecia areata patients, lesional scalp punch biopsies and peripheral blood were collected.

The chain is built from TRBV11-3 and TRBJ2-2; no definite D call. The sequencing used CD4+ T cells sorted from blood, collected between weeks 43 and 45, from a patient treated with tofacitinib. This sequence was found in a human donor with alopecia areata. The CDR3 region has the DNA TGTGCCAGCAGCTTAGTTTCCGGTCACACCGGGGAGCTGTTTTTT. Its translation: CASSLVSGHTGELFF.